This T cell receptor beta chain was sequenced during a study of blood T cell repertoires in COVID-19. The CDR3 consists of 14 residues. In germline, CDR1 is SGHNT, CDR2 YYREEE (reference sequence). Trimming at V came to 4 bases and at J to 2 bases, leaving 3 bases not matched to a gene. Some clones are missing from TCRdb's copy, which holds only in-frame ones; the method was immunoSEQ multiplex PCR. This sample carries under 350,000 clones, about nine tenths of them seen once, and the ten largest clones take 2% to 2.5%. J is TRBJ1-2 and V is TRBV5-4, with TRBD1 identical over 9 bases. Sequenced: peripheral blood. The source of this sequence is a man aged 45 to 65 with acute or convalescent COVID-19. The CDR3 region has the DNA TGTGCCAGCAGCCCGGGACAGGGCAACTATGGCTACACCTTC. This codes for CASSPGQGNYGYTF.